Listed here is a single T cell receptor beta chain. Its antigen is not yet known. Per-nucleotide qualities are absent, and no much larger clonotype sits a single base away. The data stem from a study of blood T cell repertoires in COVID-19 (TCRdb year 2020). General notes on the study: Samples covering the acute and convalescent phases of COVID-19 were provided by collaborators in the United States, Italy and Spain. Where available, HLA class I and class II types were obtained from metadata supplied by the sample provider rather than from assay-based typing. The repertoires were made available in a free public database intended to serve as a resource for research on the immune response to SARS-CoV-2. Nearly every sample came with metadata listing a de-identified subject ID, COVID-19 status, age in years and sex. The prospective study material was composed of cDNA or gDNA derived from T cells, B-cell-depleted T cells, or PBMCs. Deeply sampled blood TCRbeta repertoires from subjects exposed to, actively infected with, or recovered from COVID-19 were included in the dataset. The samples were drawn from the first 160 participants of the ongoing ImmuneRACE study and from 1,254 subjects provided by 6 global collaborators. Points the paper makes about the study in general: Clinical and demographic metadata were provided uncurated, with the amount varying by source and participant.

TCRbeta CDR3 regions were amplified from genomic DNA by means of the immunoSEQ Assay, a bias-controlled multiplex PCR. As for the original processing: Within the assay, amplification of reference gene primers was used to estimate how many nucleated cells each sample contained. To quantify the absolute abundance of each unique TCRbeta CDR3 rearrangement, sequence reads were collapsed and filtered. For each sample, productive Simpson clonality was calculated by taking the square root of Simpson's diversity index across productive rearrangements. TCRdb carries this immuneACCESS record with in-frame sequences only. Its versions omit some clonotypes, under half of them owing to an unresolved V gene in the studies checked, with the rest unexplained. V, J and clone size were drawn from that table, and D and trimming were deduced from the DNA. This sample comprises some 200,000 clones, 85% to 95% of them detected only once. In total, the top ten clones hold about 0.8% of the sample.

One collaborating source in Seattle enrolled patients during active infection and followed them longitudinally through the course of disease. Each collaborating institution followed its own protocols to collect whole blood in K2EDTA tubes. For TCRbeta analysis, collaborators shipped samples in one of three forms: frozen whole blood, isolated PBMCs, or DNA extracted from either of those sample types. The cysteine opens and the phenylalanine closes a CDR3 of 15 amino acids. The read is trimmed to its CDR3 DNA, 45 bases read in frame from base 1. V and J lose 1 base and 2 bases, and a span of 11 bases separates them. The germline V gene (reference sequence) supplies CDR1 LGHDT and CDR2 YNNKEL.

The receptor was derived from a man aged 25 to 40 with COVID-19, enrolled during active disease. The chain is encoded by TRBV3-1 (or the pseudogene TRBV3-2) joined to TRBJ1-2; possibly the D gene is TRBD1, per 5 matching bases. Material for sequencing was peripheral blood. The nucleotide sequence reads TGTGCCAGCAGCCAAGGGGACTCATTCAACTATGGCTACACCTTC. Its amino acids are CASSQGDSFNYGYTF.